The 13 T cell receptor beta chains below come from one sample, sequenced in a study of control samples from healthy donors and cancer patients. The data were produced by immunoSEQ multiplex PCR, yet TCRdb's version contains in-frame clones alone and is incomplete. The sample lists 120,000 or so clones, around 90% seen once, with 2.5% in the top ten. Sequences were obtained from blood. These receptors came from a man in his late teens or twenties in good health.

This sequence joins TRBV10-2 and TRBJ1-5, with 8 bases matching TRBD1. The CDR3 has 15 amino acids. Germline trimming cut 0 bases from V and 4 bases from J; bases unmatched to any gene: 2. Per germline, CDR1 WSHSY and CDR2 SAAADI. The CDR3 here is CASSESDRENQPQHF. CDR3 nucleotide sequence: TGCGCCAGCAGTGAGTCGGACAGGGAGAATCAGCCCCAGCATTTT.

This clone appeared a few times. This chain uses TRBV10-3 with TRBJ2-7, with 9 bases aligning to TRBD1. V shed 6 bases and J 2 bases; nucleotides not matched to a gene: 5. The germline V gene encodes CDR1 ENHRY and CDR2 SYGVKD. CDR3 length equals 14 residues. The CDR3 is CAIRGQGPTYEQYF. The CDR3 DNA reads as TGTGCCATCAGGGGACAGGGACCAACCTACGAGCAGTACTTC.

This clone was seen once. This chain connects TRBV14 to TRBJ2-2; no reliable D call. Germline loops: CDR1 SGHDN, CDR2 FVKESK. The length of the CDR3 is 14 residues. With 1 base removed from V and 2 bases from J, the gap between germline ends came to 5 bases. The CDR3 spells CASSQGLNTGELFF. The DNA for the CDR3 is TGTGCCAGCAGCCAAGGGCTAAACACCGGGGAGCTGTTTTTT.

CDR3 sequence (DNA): TGTGCCATCGCAAGGAACAAGGGACCAGATACGCAGTATTTT. Protein product: CAIARNKGPDTQYF. V gene TRBV10-3 combines with J gene TRBJ2-3, with D perhaps matching TRBD1 or TRBD2 (5 bases each). This CDR3 is built from 14 residues. Between the trimmed V and J ends, which lost 8 bases and 4 bases, there was a span of 16 bases. Germline V gene sequence: CDR1 ENHRY, CDR2 SYGVKD.

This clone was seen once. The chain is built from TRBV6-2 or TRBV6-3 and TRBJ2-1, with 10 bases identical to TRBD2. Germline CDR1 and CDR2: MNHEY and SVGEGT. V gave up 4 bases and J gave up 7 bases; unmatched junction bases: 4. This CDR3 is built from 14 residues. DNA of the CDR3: TGTGCCAGCAGTTTTAAGCGGGAGGGAAATGAGCAGTTCTTC. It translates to CASSFKREGNEQFF.

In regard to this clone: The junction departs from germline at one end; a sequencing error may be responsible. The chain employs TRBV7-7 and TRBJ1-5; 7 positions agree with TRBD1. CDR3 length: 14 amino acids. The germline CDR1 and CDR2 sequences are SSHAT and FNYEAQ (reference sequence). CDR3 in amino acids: CASSLNRGAQPQHF. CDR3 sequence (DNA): TGTGCTAGCAGCTTAAACAGGGGTGCTCAGCCCCAGCATTTT.

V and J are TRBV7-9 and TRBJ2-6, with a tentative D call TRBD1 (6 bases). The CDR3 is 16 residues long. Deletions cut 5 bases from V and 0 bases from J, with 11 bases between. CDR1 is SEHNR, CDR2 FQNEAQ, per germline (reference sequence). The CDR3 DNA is TGTGCCAGCAGCACATTACAGGGCTCTGGGGCCAACGTCCTGACTTTC. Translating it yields CASSTLQGSGANVLTF.

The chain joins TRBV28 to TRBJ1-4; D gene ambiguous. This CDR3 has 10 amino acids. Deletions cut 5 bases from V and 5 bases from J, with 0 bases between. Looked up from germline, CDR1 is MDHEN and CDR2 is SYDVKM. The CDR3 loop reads CASSNEKLFF. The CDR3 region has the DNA TGTGCCAGCAGTAATGAAAAACTGTTTTTT.

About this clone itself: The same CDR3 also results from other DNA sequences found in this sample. As DNA, the CDR3 is TGTGCCAGCAGTTCAGCCTACGAGCAGTACTTC. It specifies CASSSAYEQYF. The J gene is TRBJ2-7, the V gene TRBV12-3 or TRBV12-4, with unresolved D. V lost 4 bases and J lost 2, with 3 bases in between. CDR3 size: 11 residues.

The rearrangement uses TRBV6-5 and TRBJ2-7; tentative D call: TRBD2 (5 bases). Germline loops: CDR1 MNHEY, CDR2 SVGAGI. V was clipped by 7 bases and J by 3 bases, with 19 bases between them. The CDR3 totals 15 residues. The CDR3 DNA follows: TGTGCCAGCACCTACTCCGACGGAGGATACTACGAGCAGTACTTC. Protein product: CASTYSDGGYYEQYF.

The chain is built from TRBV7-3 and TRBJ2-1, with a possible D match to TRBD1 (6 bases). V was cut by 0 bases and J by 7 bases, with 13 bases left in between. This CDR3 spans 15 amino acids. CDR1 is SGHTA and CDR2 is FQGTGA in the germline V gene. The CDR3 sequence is CASSLTRQGRNEQFF. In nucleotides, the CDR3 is TGTGCCAGCAGCTTAACTCGGCAGGGGCGGAATGAGCAGTTCTTC.

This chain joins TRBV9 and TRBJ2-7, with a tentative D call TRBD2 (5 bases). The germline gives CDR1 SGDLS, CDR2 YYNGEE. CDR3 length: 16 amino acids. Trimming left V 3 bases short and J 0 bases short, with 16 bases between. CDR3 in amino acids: CASSGPDLGSSYEQYF. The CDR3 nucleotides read TGTGCCAGCAGCGGCCCTGACTTGGGGAGCTCCTACGAGCAGTACTTC.

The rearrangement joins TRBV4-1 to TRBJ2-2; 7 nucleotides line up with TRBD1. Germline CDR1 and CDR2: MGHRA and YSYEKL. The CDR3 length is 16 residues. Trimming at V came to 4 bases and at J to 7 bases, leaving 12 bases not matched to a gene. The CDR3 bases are TGCGCCAGCAGCCCGTCGACAGGGATCATTCTCGGGGAGCTGTTTTTT. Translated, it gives CASSPSTGIILGELFF.